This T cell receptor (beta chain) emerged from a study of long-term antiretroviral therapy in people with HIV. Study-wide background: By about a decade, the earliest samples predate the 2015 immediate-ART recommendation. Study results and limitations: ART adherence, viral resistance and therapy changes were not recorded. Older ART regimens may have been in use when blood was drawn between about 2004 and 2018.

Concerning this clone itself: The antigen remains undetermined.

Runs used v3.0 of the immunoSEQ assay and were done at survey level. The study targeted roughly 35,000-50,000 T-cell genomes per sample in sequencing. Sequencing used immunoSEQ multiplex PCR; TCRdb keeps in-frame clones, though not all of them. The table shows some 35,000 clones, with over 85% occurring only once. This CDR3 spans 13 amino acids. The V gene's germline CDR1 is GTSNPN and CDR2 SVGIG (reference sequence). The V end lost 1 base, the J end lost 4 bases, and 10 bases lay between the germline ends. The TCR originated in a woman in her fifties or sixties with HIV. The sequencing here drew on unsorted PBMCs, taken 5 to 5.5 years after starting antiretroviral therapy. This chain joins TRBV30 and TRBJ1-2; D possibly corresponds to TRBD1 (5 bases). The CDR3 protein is CAWSAGPRYGYTF. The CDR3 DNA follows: TGTGCCTGGAGTGCGGGACCGCGCTATGGCTACACCTTC.